The sequence of this T cell receptor beta chain was determined in a study of beta chain features in type 1 diabetes. Regarding the study as a whole: Among all four CD4+ subsets, Type 1 diabetes patients had TCRB CDR3s that were moderately but significantly shorter.

Sorting with CD45RO/CCR7/CD25/CD127/CD95/CD27 yielded naive, central memory, regulatory and stem-like memory CD4+ cells. Germline V lookup: CDR1 MDHEN, CDR2 SYDVKM. The CDR3 runs 15 residues. The V end lost 4 bases, the J end lost 4 bases, and 16 bases lay between the germline ends. TCRB transcripts that were expressed got sequenced, as all of the isolated RNA had been reverse transcribed. Repertoires were generated with immunoSEQ multiplex PCR, while TCRdb's copy carries only in-frame clones and drops some. The repertoire holds more than 250,000 clones, with around an eighth as singletons. This clone has only a few counts. The antigen is undetermined.

The sequence was obtained from a man aged 25-45 years with type 1 diabetes. Input material: naive CD4+ T cells from blood. The chain employs TRBV28 and TRBJ1-2, with D perhaps matching TRBD1 (6 bases). This CDR3 reads CASSSPDGQSYGYTF. The CDR3 coding sequence is TGTGCCAGCAGTTCTCCAGACGGACAGAGCTATGGCTACACCTTC.